This entry lists 28 T cell receptor beta chains sequenced from one sample in a study of OX40 agonist ivuxolimab in advanced cancers. The data were produced by immunoSEQ multiplex PCR, yet TCRdb's version contains in-frame clones alone and is incomplete. The data contain 75,000 to 95,000 clones, about 90% of them singletons. The sample was CD4+ or CD8+ T cells sorted from blood, taken in a trial of the OX40 agonist ivuxolimab. These receptors all stem from an adult with an advanced solid tumor such as melanoma, head and neck, liver or kidney cancer.

The chain recombines TRBV7-3 with TRBJ2-1, with D perhaps matching TRBD1 (5 bases). V was trimmed by 2 bases and J by 6 bases, leaving 8 bases between them. CDR3 length equals 13 residues. CDR1 is SGHTA, CDR2 FQGTGA, per germline. The CDR3 protein is CASSLRQTNEQFF. For the CDR3, the DNA is TGTGCCAGCAGCTTACGACAGACCAATGAGCAGTTCTTC.

The CDR3 region is CASSGTGVGTGELFF. Written as DNA, the CDR3 is TGCGCCAGCAGCGGGACAGGGGTAGGAACCGGGGAGCTGTTTTTT. The chain carries TRBV5-1 and TRBJ2-2; TRBD1 matches 10 bases. Germline V gene sequence: CDR1 SGHRS, CDR2 YFSETQ. This CDR3 has 15 residues. V lost 4 bases to trimming and J lost 5 bases; unmatched junction nucleotides: 5.

V and J are TRBV6-5 and TRBJ1-2; D is ambiguous. Germline V CDR1 and CDR2: MNHEY, SVGAGI. V was cut by 6 bases and J by 5 bases, with 13 bases left in between. The CDR3 length is 13 residues. CDR3 amino acids: CASSPPSLYGYTF. CDR3 nucleotides: TGTGCCAGCAGCCCCCCGTCCCTATATGGCTACACCTTC.

This clone was detected only once. The rearrangement joins TRBV5-1 to TRBJ1-2; D call uncertain. Trimming removed 0 bases at V and 1 base at J, with 7 bases between. The CDR3 contains 14 residues. Per germline, CDR1 SGHRS and CDR2 YFSETQ. The CDR3 sequence: CASSLEAGNYGYTF. The DNA of the CDR3 is TGCGCCAGCAGCTTGGAGGCCGGTAACTATGGCTACACCTTC.

The chain is built from TRBV19 and TRBJ2-1, with D perhaps TRBD1 (6 bases). CDR1 is LNHDA, CDR2 SQIVND, per germline (reference sequence). V lost 9 bases and J 2 bases, leaving 14 bases between the germline ends. The CDR3 spans 14 residues. CDR3 DNA sequence: TGTGCCAGCAAAAAGACAGGCGCCTACAATGAGCAGTTCTTC. Encoded protein: CASKKTGAYNEQFF.

The chain carries TRBV5-1 and TRBJ2-7; the D gene is possibly TRBD2 (7 bases). Germline V gene lookup returns CDR1 SGHRS and CDR2 YFSETQ. V gave up 0 bases and J gave up 1 base, with 11 bases separating them. The length of the CDR3 is 15 residues. CDR3 DNA: TGCGCCAGCAGCTTGGCGGGGGGCCAATCCTACGAGCAGTACTTC. Its translation is CASSLAGGQSYEQYF.

The V call is TRBV21-1, the J call TRBJ1-1; TRBD1, the table's D call, was not compared with the DNA. TRBV21-1 is deemed a pseudogene. This CDR3 has 15 residues. The CDR3 nucleotides are TGTGCCAGCAGCAAGGACAGGGGGCCAAACACTGAAGCTTTCTTT. Its protein is CASSKDRGPNTEAFF.

The chain recombines TRBV10-1 with TRBJ2-5, with D possibly TRBD1 on 6 matching bases. Germline loops: CDR1 WNHNN, CDR2 SYGVQD (reference sequence). Trimming left V 2 bases short and J 5 bases short, with 15 bases between. The CDR3 loop spans 15 amino acids. CDR3 coding DNA: TGCGCCAGCAGTGAGGTTGCAGGGGAGAGGGAGACCCAGTACTTC. Its translation is CASSEVAGERETQYF.

The chain is built from TRBV5-4 and TRBJ2-3; D is possibly TRBD2 (5 bases). This CDR3 region has 15 residues. The V gene lost 0 bases and the J gene lost 0 bases, with 8 bases spanning the gap. In germline, CDR1 is SGHNT, CDR2 YYREEE (reference sequence). CDR3 DNA sequence: TGTGCCAGCAGCTTGGACCAGCGGAGCACAGATACGCAGTATTTT. Its translation is CASSLDQRSTDTQYF.

This chain uses TRBV7-9 with TRBJ2-1, with TRBD2 matching over 8 bases. The J segment lost 7 bases and the V segment lost 5 bases, leaving 7 bases of the junction unmatched. The CDR3 has 14 residues. Germline V gene lookup returns CDR1 SEHNR and CDR2 FQNEAQ (reference sequence). The DNA of the CDR3 is TGTGCCAGCAGCACCGGGACTAGTTGGAATGAGCAGTTCTTC. Its translation is CASSTGTSWNEQFF.

This rearrangement joins TRBV5-1 to TRBJ2-1; 10 bases agree with TRBD1. Trimming at V came to 4 bases and at J to 2 bases, leaving 3 bases not matched to a gene. Germline lookup yields CDR1 SGHRS and CDR2 YFSETQ. CDR3 size: 15 residues. The CDR3 loop reads CASSPGQGAYNEQFF. In nucleotides, the CDR3 is TGCGCCAGCAGCCCCGGACAGGGGGCCTACAATGAGCAGTTCTTC.

J is TRBJ2-5 and V is TRBV5-1; D gene uncertain. CDR1 is SGHRS and CDR2 is YFSETQ in the germline V gene. This CDR3 comprises 13 residues. The V gene lost 3 bases and the J gene lost 0 bases, with 6 bases spanning the gap. CDR3 DNA sequence: TGCGCCAGCAGCTCCGGGTACCAAGAGACCCAGTACTTC. Translated: CASSSGYQETQYF.

The count of this clone is one. The genes are TRBV11-3 and TRBJ2-7; D possibly corresponds to TRBD1 (6 bases). Germline CDR1 and CDR2: SGHNT and YENEEA. V shed 3 bases and J shed 2 bases, with 11 bases lying between them. This CDR3 region has 14 residues. The CDR3 spells CASSFVRGTYEQYF. The CDR3 nucleotides are TGTGCCAGCAGCTTTGTCAGGGGTACCTACGAGCAGTACTTC.

This chain links TRBV18 with TRBJ2-2; the D gene is possibly TRBD2 (6 bases). CDR1 and CDR2 from the germline V gene are KGHSH and LQKENI. The CDR3 length is 14 residues. The germline V and J ends were trimmed by 6 bases and 6 bases, with 14 bases remaining between them. CDR3 in DNA: TGTGCCAGCTCGCCAACTAGCATCGCCGGGGAGCTGTTTTTT. Protein: CASSPTSIAGELFF.

The chain has TRBV14 and TRBJ1-1; D gene uncertain. The V and J ends lost 1 base and 6 bases respectively, with 9 bases between them. The CDR3 runs 13 residues. In germline, CDR1 is SGHDN, CDR2 FVKESK. The chain's CDR3 is CASSQVWYAEAFF. The CDR3 DNA follows: TGTGCCAGCAGCCAAGTATGGTACGCTGAAGCTTTCTTT.

The V call is TRBV5-1, the J call TRBJ2-5; no firm D call. The CDR3 runs to 16 residues. V shed 4 bases and J shed 4 bases, with 20 bases lying between them. The germline gives CDR1 SGHRS, CDR2 YFSETQ. Here the CDR3 DNA reads TGCGCCAGCAGCACCCCCTTCGGTGGGGATGCAGAGACCCAGTACTTC. Protein: CASSTPFGGDAETQYF.

V and J are TRBV18 and TRBJ1-4, with D perhaps TRBD1 (6 bases). This CDR3 has 15 residues. V was pared by 6 bases and J by 7 bases, with 18 bases between. The V gene's germline CDR1 is KGHSH and CDR2 LQKENI. The chain's CDR3 is CASSPPDRGSEKLFF. The CDR3 region has the DNA TGTGCCAGCTCGCCGCCGGACAGAGGTTCTGAAAAACTGTTTTTT.

The chain employs TRBV11-3 and TRBJ2-5, with D perhaps TRBD2 (5 bases). Germline V CDR1 and CDR2: SGHNT, YENEEA. CDR3 size: 14 residues. V was pared by 1 base and J by 5 bases, with 11 bases between. CDR3 nucleotide sequence: TGTGCCAGCAGCTTAGGAGGGTTTGAGGAGACCCAGTACTTC. Translated, it gives CASSLGGFEETQYF. Using reference TRBV11-3 and TRBJ2-5 for the parts outside the CDR3, the full variable domain is EAGVVQSPRYKIIEKKQPVAFWCNPISGHNTLYWYLQNLGQGPELLIRYENEEAVDDSQLPKDRFSAERLKGVDSTLKIQPAELGDSAVYLCASSLGGFEETQYFGPGTRLLVL.

The chain couples TRBV19 to TRBJ1-5, with 11 bases lining up with TRBD1. Germline V lookup: CDR1 LNHDA, CDR2 SQIVND (reference sequence). The CDR3 sequence is 14 residues long. V gave up 6 bases and J gave up 5 bases; unmatched junction bases: 3. The CDR3 coding sequence is TGTGCCAGTAGGGGGGACAGGGGGTATCAGCCCCAGCATTTT. Translated: CASRGDRGYQPQHF.

Comments on this clone: The junction does not match germline at one end; this may be a read error. DNA for the CDR3: TGTGCCAGCAGCTTTGATTGGCGGGACAGTGAAGCTTTCTTT. It encodes CASSFDWRDSEAFF. The chain has TRBV5-1 and TRBJ1-1; TRBD1 aligns across 7 bases. Germline-derived CDR1 and CDR2 are SGHRS and YFSETQ. CDR3 size: 14 residues.

The DNA for the CDR3 is TGTGCCAGCAGTGATATACGTGGTTTCGTCTATGGCTACACCTTC. Protein sequence: CASSDIRGFVYGYTF. The chain carries TRBV2 and TRBJ1-2; unclear D gene. Germline V gives CDR1 SNHLY, CDR2 FYNNEI. Trimming removed 3 bases from V and 4 bases from J, with 15 bases in between. The CDR3 is made up of 15 amino acids. The full variable domain, completed using reference TRBV2 and TRBJ1-2, is EPEVTQTPSHQVTQMGQEVILRCVPISNHLYFYWYRQILGQKVEFLVSFYNNEISEKSEIFDDQFSVERPDGSNFTLKIRSTKLEDSAMYFCASSDIRGFVYGYTFGSGTRLTVV.

The chain combines TRBV27 with TRBJ1-2; TRBD1 matches 9 bases. Trimming cost V 3 bases and J 4 bases; bases outside gene matches: 3. This CDR3 comprises 14 residues. CDR1 MNHEY and CDR2 SMNVEV come from the germline V gene (reference sequence). As DNA, the CDR3 is TGTGCCAGCAGTTTGGGACAGGGTCTCTATGGCTACACCTTC. Amino acid sequence: CASSLGQGLYGYTF.

The CDR3 coding sequence is TGTGCCAGCAGCTTAGCTGGATCGGGTTCAGAGACCCAGTACTTC. Its protein is CASSLAGSGSETQYF. The rearrangement uses TRBV7-9 and TRBJ2-5; unclear D gene. Between the trimmed V and J ends, which lost 0 bases and 4 bases, there was a span of 12 bases. Germline assignment: CDR1 SEHNR and CDR2 FQNEAQ (reference sequence). The CDR3 runs to 15 residues.

V usage is TRBV6-1 and J usage is TRBJ2-7; TRBD1 matches 11 bases. J was trimmed by 5 bases and V by 6 bases; bases with no gene match: 6. CDR1 and CDR2 (germline): MNHNS, SASEGT. This CDR3 is built from 14 residues. CDR3 loop: CASRTGQGDHEQYF. The CDR3 DNA is TGTGCCAGCAGGACGGGACAGGGGGATCACGAGCAGTACTTC.

The rearrangement links TRBV10-3 to TRBJ1-2, with 8 nucleotides matching TRBD1. Per the germline V gene, CDR1 is ENHRY and CDR2 is SYGVKD. V gave up 4 bases and J gave up 6 bases; unmatched junction bases: 4. This CDR3 region has 13 residues. In DNA form, the CDR3 reads TGTGCCATCAGTGCTGGACAGGGCAATGGCTACACCTTC. Translation: CAISAGQGNGYTF.

This clone has only one observation. The chain couples TRBV29-1 to TRBJ1-1; D might be TRBD1 (6 bases). This CDR3 region has 13 residues. CDR1 is SQVTM and CDR2 is ANQGSEA in the germline V gene. The V end lost 5 bases, the J end lost 1 base, and 11 bases lay between the germline ends. The CDR3: CSVIIQGNTEAFF. As DNA, the CDR3 is TGCAGCGTTATAATACAGGGGAACACTGAAGCTTTCTTT. Together with reference TRBV29-1 and TRBJ1-1, the CDR3 gives the full variable domain: SAVISQKPSRDICQRGTSLTIQCQVDSQVTMMFWYRQQPGQSLTLIATANQGSEATYESGFVIDKFPISRPNLTFSTLTVSNMSPEDSSIYLCSVIIQGNTEAFFGQGTRLTVV.

This chain links TRBV11-2 with TRBJ2-7; perhaps D is TRBD1 or TRBD2 (5 bases each). The CDR3 covers 14 residues. Germline CDR1 reads SGHAT; CDR2 reads FQNNGV. V was cut by 5 bases and J by 5 bases, with 16 bases left in between. The CDR3 DNA is TGTGCCAGCAGCCAACAGGCAGGGAGACACGAGCAGTACTTC. This translates into CASSQQAGRHEQYF.

The sample holds one count of this clone. CDR3 region: CATSRGPAVYNEQFF. Written as DNA, the CDR3 is TGTGCCACCAGCAGGGGTCCCGCGGTCTACAATGAGCAGTTCTTC. This sequence joins TRBV15 and TRBJ2-1; the D is unclear. Trimming left V 3 bases short and J 3 bases short, with 12 bases between. In germline, CDR1 is LNHNV, CDR2 YYDKDF (reference sequence). CDR3 length: 15 residues.